Below are 9 T cell receptor beta chains sequenced from a single sample in a study of Tregs in tolerant kidney transplant recipients. This table comes from immunoSEQ multiplex PCR, and its TCRdb copy is limited to in-frame clones, with some not included. The sample shows roughly 64,000 clones, 95% to 98% of them seen only once. Here the sequenced sample was Tregs from blood, taken before the transplant. These receptors all stem from a human donor who received a combined kidney and bone marrow transplant.

The chain uses TRBV19 and TRBJ2-3; D is unresolved. This CDR3 has 14 amino acids. Germline CDR1 and CDR2: LNHDA and SQIVND (reference sequence). V shed 5 bases and J shed 0 bases, with 9 bases lying between them. CDR3 amino acids: CASSSLSSTDTQYF. As DNA, the CDR3 is TGTGCCAGTAGTTCCTTATCTAGCACAGATACGCAGTATTTT.

This clone was seen a single time. The chain is built from TRBV7-6 and TRBJ2-1; D call uncertain. Germline V gene data show CDR1 as SGHVS and CDR2 as FNYEAQ. V was shortened by 1 base and J by 6 bases, with 16 bases between the two germline ends. The CDR3 is 16 residues long. The CDR3 sequence: CASSLVSNGRSNEQFF. In DNA, the CDR3 is TGTGCCAGCAGCTTAGTTAGTAACGGTCGGTCCAATGAGCAGTTCTTC.

The chain is built from TRBV7-2 and TRBJ2-7; 13 bases are shared with TRBD2. J lost 7 bases, V lost 5 bases, and 8 bases had no gene match. The CDR3 sequence is 15 residues long. Per germline, CDR1 SGHTA and CDR2 FQGNSA. The CDR3 nucleotides are TGTGCCAGCAGCACCATACTAGCGGGGGGGCAAGAGCAGTACTTC. As protein: CASSTILAGGQEQYF.

The chain recombines TRBV5-4 with TRBJ2-3; 8 bases align to TRBD2. Trimming at V came to 4 bases and at J to 2 bases, leaving 9 bases not matched to a gene. Germline CDR1 and CDR2: SGHNT and YYREEE (reference sequence). CDR3 length: 16 residues. In DNA form, the CDR3 reads TGTGCCAGCAGCGGACTAGCCCGAACTAACACAGATACGCAGTATTTT. Its translation is CASSGLARTNTDTQYF.

V and J are TRBV6-5 and TRBJ2-1; 12 nucleotides match TRBD2. Trimming removed 7 bases from V and 10 bases from J; junction bases left unmatched: 8. Germline V gives CDR1 MNHEY, CDR2 SVGAGI. This CDR3 is 14 amino acids long. The CDR3 DNA reads as TGTGCCAGCATGAGACTAGCGGGAGTTAGGGAGCAGTTCTTC. The encoded protein is CASMRLAGVREQFF.

The V call is TRBV5-1, the J call TRBJ2-1; perhaps TRBD1 as D (5 bases). Trimming removed 5 bases at V and 10 bases at J, with 13 bases between. Germline V gene data show CDR1 as SGHRS and CDR2 as YFSETQ. The CDR3 has 12 amino acids. The CDR3 DNA is TGCGCCAGCAGTATCAGGGTCGGGGAGCAGTTCTTC. Translated, it gives CASSIRVGEQFF. The complete variable domain, with remaining parts taken from reference TRBV5-1 and TRBJ2-1, reads KAGVTQTPRYLIKTRGQQVTLSCSPISGHRSVSWYQQTPGQGLQFLFEYFSETQRNKGNFPGRFSGRQFSNSRSEMNVSTLELGDSALYLCASSIRVGEQFFGPGTRLTVL.

V is TRBV7-9 and J is TRBJ2-1; 8 bases fit TRBD2. Germline CDR1 is SEHNR and CDR2 is FQNEAQ (reference sequence). The CDR3 runs 15 residues. Unmatched junction bases numbered 10, after V lost 4 bases and J lost 8 bases. DNA for the CDR3: TGTGCCAGCAGCTCCAGACTAGCGCCAGGCTATGAGCAGTTCTTC. Residues: CASSSRLAPGYEQFF.

The V gene is TRBV7-9, the J gene TRBJ2-7, with TRBD2 matching over 7 bases. CDR1 SEHNR and CDR2 FQNEAQ come from the germline V gene (reference sequence). V lost 5 bases and J lost 2; bases outside the gene matches: 6. CDR3 length: 14 amino acids. This chain's CDR3 is CASSLGGGTYEQYF. CDR3 DNA sequence: TGTGCCAGCAGCCTGGGGGGGGGAACCTACGAGCAGTACTTC. Full variable domain (remainder filled in from reference TRBV7-9 and TRBJ2-7): DTGVSQNPRHKITKRGQNVTFRCDPISEHNRLYWYRQTLGQGPEFLTYFQNEAQLEKSRLLSDRFSAERPKGSFSTLEIQRTEQGDSAMYLCASSLGGGTYEQYFGPGTRLTVT.

This clone was counted a single time. This chain connects TRBV10-3 to TRBJ1-1; 8 nucleotides align to TRBD1. Looked up from germline, CDR1 is ENHRY and CDR2 is SYGVKD. Trimming removed 6 bases from V and 8 bases from J; junction bases left unmatched: 8. The CDR3 is 13 residues long. CDR3 residues: CAIRKAGGEEAFF. Here the CDR3 DNA reads TGTGCCATCAGGAAAGCAGGGGGCGAGGAAGCTTTCTTT.